The 10 T cell receptor beta chains presented below share a single source sample, sequenced in a study of PD-1 blockade in classical Hodgkin lymphoma. Sample time point: cycle 4 day 1 (C4D1), after 5 to 7 weeks of nivolumab. All trial patients relapsed after autologous stem cell transplantation. The study purified CD4+ T cells from thawed PBMCs using magnetic negative selection. Here immunoSEQ multiplex PCR was the method, and the copy in TCRdb shows in-frame clones only, minus some. This table has almost 20,000 clones, 75% to 90% appearing once. Sequenced here: CD4+ T cells from blood, sampled before the fourth cycle of nivolumab. The receptors stem from a human donor with classical Hodgkin lymphoma.

The chain has TRBV28 and TRBJ2-1; D gene unclear. The CDR3 loop spans 16 amino acids. Germline loops: CDR1 MDHEN, CDR2 SYDVKM. Deletions cut 1 base from V and 0 bases from J, with 10 bases between. The CDR3: CASSLSTPFSYNEQFF. The CDR3 DNA reads TGTGCCAGCAGTTTATCGACTCCATTCTCCTACAATGAGCAGTTCTTC.

The J gene is TRBJ2-6, the V gene TRBV28; TRBD2 matches 8 bases. Trimming at V came to 11 bases and at J to 2 bases, leaving 8 bases not matched to a gene. Looked up from germline, CDR1 is MDHEN and CDR2 is SYDVKM. The CDR3 runs 15 residues. The CDR3 is CAVLAGGPGANVLTF. As DNA, the CDR3 is TGTGCCGTCCTGGCGGGAGGCCCTGGGGCCAACGTCCTGACTTTC.

The gene calls are TRBV27 and TRBJ1-5; D not certain. The germline gives CDR1 MNHEY, CDR2 SMNVEV (reference sequence). The CDR3 length is 19 residues. The germline V and J ends were trimmed by 4 bases and 0 bases, with 22 bases remaining between them. Written as DNA, the CDR3 is TGTGCCAGCAGTTACAGTATGGGGTCGGGAGGGTTTAGCAATCAGCCCCAGCATTTT. Protein: CASSYSMGSGGFSNQPQHF.

The chain uses TRBV29-1 and TRBJ2-3; 8 bases match TRBD2. The trim removed 3 bases at V and 6 bases at J, leaving 8 bases unmatched. The germline V gene encodes CDR1 SQVTM and CDR2 ANQGSEA. The length of the CDR3 is 14 residues. CDR3 protein: CSVDGRAGGDTQYF. Written as DNA, the CDR3 is TGCAGCGTTGATGGACGGGCGGGAGGCGATACGCAGTATTTT.

The rearrangement uses TRBV7-8 and TRBJ2-1; tentative D call: TRBD2 (5 bases). Between the trimmed V and J ends, which lost 4 bases and 1 base, there was a span of 17 bases. This CDR3 is built from 17 residues. In germline, CDR1 is SGHVS, CDR2 FQNEAQ. In DNA, the CDR3 is TGTGCCAGCAGCTCCATAGGACTCCCTTCTTCCTACAATGAGCAGTTCTTC. Translation: CASSSIGLPSSYNEQFF.

The chain has TRBV7-2 and TRBJ2-3; 10 nucleotides match TRBD2. The V gene's germline CDR1 is SGHTA and CDR2 FQGNSA. The CDR3 loop spans 16 amino acids. J lost 3 bases, V lost 6 bases, and 9 bases had no gene match. CDR3 in amino acids: CASSRPSGSKTDTQYF. As DNA, the CDR3 is TGTGCCAGCAGTCGTCCTAGCGGGAGCAAGACAGATACGCAGTATTTT.

The rearrangement uses TRBV6-5 and TRBJ1-3; D is unresolved. V dropped 0 bases and J dropped 0 bases, with 9 bases sitting between them. The germline gives CDR1 MNHEY, CDR2 SVGAGI. This CDR3 has 16 amino acids. The DNA for the CDR3 is TGTGCCAGCAGTTACTCTCCCGATACCTCTGGAAACACCATATATTTT. Encoded protein: CASSYSPDTSGNTIYF.

The J gene is TRBJ2-1, the V gene TRBV6-1; 8 nucleotides line up with TRBD1. Germline assignment: CDR1 MNHNS and CDR2 SASEGT. The J segment lost 8 bases and the V segment lost 10 bases, leaving 10 bases of the junction unmatched. This CDR3 has 13 amino acids. CDR3 amino acids: CAILDRASDEQFF. CDR3 DNA sequence: TGTGCCATCCTGGACAGGGCGAGCGATGAGCAGTTCTTC.

This clone has only one observation. The CDR3: CASSQEPDPGSGNSPLHF. The CDR3 nucleotides read TGCGCCAGCAGCCAAGAGCCGGACCCAGGGTCGGGCAATTCACCCCTCCACTTT. The chain is built from TRBV4-1 and TRBJ1-6, with D tentatively TRBD1 (5 bases). The V end was cut by 0 bases, the J end by 7 bases, with 19 bases between. The CDR3 contains 18 residues. The germline V gene encodes CDR1 MGHRA and CDR2 YSYEKL.

The chain has TRBV6-4 and TRBJ1-1; a possible D gene is TRBD1 (5 bases). V was trimmed by 0 bases and J by 2 bases, leaving 7 bases between them. CDR3 size: 14 residues. The germline V gene encodes CDR1 MRHNA and CDR2 SNTAGT. DNA for the CDR3: TGTGCCAGCAGTGACTCGACAGTAAACACTGAAGCTTTCTTT. Amino acids: CASSDSTVNTEAFF.